The 16 T cell receptor beta chains given below trace back to one sample, sequenced in a study of CD8+ T cells in alopecia areata. The sample's treatment: oral pan-JAK inhibitor, 5-10 mg twice daily. Sequencing templates came from extracted RNA that was reverse transcribed into cDNA. Profiled with immunoSEQ multiplex PCR; TCRdb holds only in-frame clones, not every one. The sample shows more than 110,000 clones, roughly 80% of them seen only once. The source material was CD8+ T cells sorted from blood, sampled at week 4, from a patient treated with tofacitinib. The receptors shown here come from a human donor with alopecia areata.

This clone showed up just a few times. V and J are TRBV27 and TRBJ2-1; 8 bases align to TRBD2. Germline V gives CDR1 MNHEY, CDR2 SMNVEV (reference sequence). This CDR3 comprises 16 residues. Trimming took 4 bases from V and 6 from J; bases not matched to a gene: 11. The CDR3 nucleotides read TGTGCCAGCAGTTACCTTACCGGGGGGGCTTTCAATGAGCAGTTCTTC. Translation: CASSYLTGGAFNEQFF.

This chain uses TRBV19 with TRBJ2-1; 8 bases align to TRBD1. Trimming at V came to 7 bases and at J to 5 bases, leaving 7 bases not matched to a gene. This CDR3 is built from 14 residues. Germline assignment: CDR1 LNHDA and CDR2 SQIVND (reference sequence). DNA of the CDR3: TGTGCCAGTAAGGTGCAGGGGGCAAACAATGAGCAGTTCTTC. This encodes CASKVQGANNEQFF.

J is TRBJ2-3 and V is TRBV5-1; unclear D gene. V gave up 4 bases and J gave up 4 bases, with 13 bases separating them. The CDR3 consists of 14 residues. Germline V lookup: CDR1 SGHRS, CDR2 YFSETQ. The CDR3 spells CASSQKYAADTQYF. CDR3 bases: TGCGCCAGCAGCCAAAAATACGCCGCAGATACGCAGTATTTT.

Note on this clone: A junction end diverges from the germline sequence, so it may reflect a read error. This sequence joins TRBV4-2 and TRBJ2-7; the match to TRBD2 covers 10 bases. From germline, CDR1 is LGHNA and CDR2 YNFKEQ. The CDR3 loop spans 15 amino acids. The CDR3 protein is CASSLSRLAGSPLDF. The CDR3 nucleotides are TGTGCCAGCAGCCTGTCGAGACTAGCGGGTTCTCCGCTGGACTTC.

The CDR3 protein is CSVGTGAVEQYF. CDR3 in DNA: TGCAGCGTCGGGACAGGGGCCGTCGAGCAGTACTTC. The chain links TRBV29-1 to TRBJ2-7; TRBD1 agrees at 10 bases. V trimming: 6 bases; J trimming: 6 bases; junction bases outside the gene matches: 5. The germline V gene encodes CDR1 SQVTM and CDR2 ANQGSEA. This CDR3 contains 12 residues.

This clone was seen a few times. This chain links TRBV11-2 with TRBJ2-2; D unclear. V was cut by 5 bases and J by 4 bases, with 11 bases left in between. Germline V gene data show CDR1 as SGHAT and CDR2 as FQNNGV. This CDR3 comprises 14 residues. CDR3 coding DNA: TGTGCCAGCAGCCCCCGGACGTTCACCGGGGAGCTGTTTTTT. It codes for CASSPRTFTGELFF.

The V call is TRBV5-1, the J call TRBJ2-2, with D uncertain. V shed 1 base and J shed 0 bases, with 7 bases lying between them. This CDR3 region has 15 residues. Germline CDR1 reads SGHRS; CDR2 reads YFSETQ. This CDR3 is CASSLYNPNTGELFF. DNA of the CDR3: TGCGCCAGCAGCTTGTATAACCCGAACACCGGGGAGCTGTTTTTT.

In this sample, this clone turned up once. V and J are TRBV29-1 and TRBJ2-3, with TRBD2 identical over 11 bases. J gave up 3 bases and V 8 bases, and 7 bases lay outside the gene matches. The CDR3 runs 14 residues. CDR1 is SQVTM and CDR2 is ANQGSEA in the germline V gene. DNA of the CDR3: TGCAGCAGTGGTCCTAGCGGGGGGACAGATACGCAGTATTTT. Translated, it gives CSSGPSGGTDTQYF.

The chain uses TRBV27 and TRBJ2-3; D remains ambiguous. CDR3 length: 16 amino acids. Germline CDR1 MNHEY, CDR2 SMNVEV (reference sequence). Trimming removed 1 base from V and 0 bases from J, with 11 bases in between. The CDR3 spells CASSLLLGSSTDTQYF. As DNA, the CDR3 is TGTGCCAGCAGTTTATTGTTAGGGTCTAGCACAGATACGCAGTATTTT.

This sequence joins TRBV7-2 and TRBJ2-7, with 7 bases matching TRBD1. The CDR3 loop spans 14 amino acids. From germline, CDR1 is SGHTA and CDR2 FQGNSA. CDR3 in amino acids: CLPPKGDSSYEQYF. In nucleotides, the CDR3 is TGTCTCCCCCCCAAAGGGGACAGCTCCTACGAGCAGTACTTC.

The rearrangement joins TRBV11-2 to TRBJ1-1, with a weak D call TRBD1 (6 bases). Germline values: CDR1 SGHAT, CDR2 FQNNGV. The CDR3 contains 15 residues. The V and J ends lost 3 bases and 0 bases respectively, with 11 bases between them. DNA of the CDR3: TGTGCCAGCAGCTTGGTGACAGGACTGAACACTGAAGCTTTCTTT. Amino acid sequence: CASSLVTGLNTEAFF.

This clone was picked up one time. This rearrangement joins TRBV10-1 to TRBJ1-1, with 7 bases identical to TRBD1. CDR1 is WNHNN, CDR2 SYGVQD, per germline (reference sequence). The V gene end was trimmed by 5 bases and the J gene end by 4 bases; junction bases not matched to a gene: 4. The CDR3 contains 13 residues. The CDR3 nucleotides read TGCGCCAGCAGTAATCAGGGGGTCACTGAAGCTTTCTTT. The encoded protein is CASSNQGVTEAFF.

The V gene is TRBV19, the J gene TRBJ2-7; D is possibly TRBD2 (5 bases). CDR1 LNHDA and CDR2 SQIVND come from the germline V gene (reference sequence). V lost 5 bases and J 2 bases, leaving 16 bases between the germline ends. The CDR3 loop spans 15 amino acids. CDR3 in DNA: TGTGCCAGTAGTGAGGCGGACTTCGAAACCTACGAGCAGTACTTC. Protein sequence: CASSEADFETYEQYF.

This clone has a handful of counts. The chain carries TRBV15 and TRBJ2-6; the D is unclear. The CDR3 has 12 amino acids. Germline V gene sequence: CDR1 LNHNV, CDR2 YYDKDF (reference sequence). Trimming shortened V by 1 base and J by 5 bases, and 0 bases separated the two germline ends. CDR3 sequence reads: CATSRGANVLTF. For the CDR3, the DNA is TGTGCCACCAGCAGAGGGGCCAACGTCCTGACTTTC.

On this clone itself: This CDR3 fails to terminate in the conserved phenylalanine or tryptophan, so it likely reflects a read error. The chain carries TRBV7-9 and TRBJ2-7, with a tentative D call TRBD1 (5 bases). The V and J ends lost 3 bases and 7 bases respectively, with 16 bases between them. The CDR3 totals 14 residues. From germline, CDR1 is SEHNR and CDR2 FQNEAQ (reference sequence). The CDR3 bases are TGTGCCAGCAGCTTGGGGCAGGCGCTCCGGGAGCAGTACCTC. It yields the protein CASSLGQALREQYL.

The genes are TRBV2 and TRBJ2-1, with 13 bases that match TRBD2. This CDR3 is built from 16 residues. Germline loops: CDR1 SNHLY, CDR2 FYNNEI. V trimming: 4 bases; J trimming: 8 bases; junction bases outside the gene matches: 8. In DNA, the CDR3 is TGTGCCAGCAGTGGAGGACTAGCGGGGGCTCTTTATGAGCAGTTCTTC. Its protein is CASSGGLAGALYEQFF.